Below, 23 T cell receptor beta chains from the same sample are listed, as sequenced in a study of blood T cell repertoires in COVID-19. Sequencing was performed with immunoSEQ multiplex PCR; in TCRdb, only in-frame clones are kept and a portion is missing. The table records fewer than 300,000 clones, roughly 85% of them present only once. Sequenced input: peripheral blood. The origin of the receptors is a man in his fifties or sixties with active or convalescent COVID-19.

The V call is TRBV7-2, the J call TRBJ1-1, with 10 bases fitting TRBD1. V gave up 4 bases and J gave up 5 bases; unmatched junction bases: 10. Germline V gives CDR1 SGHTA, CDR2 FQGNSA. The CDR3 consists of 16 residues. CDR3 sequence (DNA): TGTGCCAGCAGCTCCCGGACAGGGGGGTCGAGAACTGAAGCTTTCTTT. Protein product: CASSSRTGGSRTEAFF.

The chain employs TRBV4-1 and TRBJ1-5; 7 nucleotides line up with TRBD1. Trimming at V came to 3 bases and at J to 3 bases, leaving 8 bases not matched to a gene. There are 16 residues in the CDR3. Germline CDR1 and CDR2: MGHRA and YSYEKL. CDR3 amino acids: CASSHREGQPNQPQHF. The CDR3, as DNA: TGCGCCAGCAGCCACCGAGAGGGACAGCCCAATCAGCCCCAGCATTTT.

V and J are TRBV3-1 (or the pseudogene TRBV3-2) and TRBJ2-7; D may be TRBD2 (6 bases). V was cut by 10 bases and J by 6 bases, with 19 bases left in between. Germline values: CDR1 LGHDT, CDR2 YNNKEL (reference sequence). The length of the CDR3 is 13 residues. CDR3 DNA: TGTGCCATATCCGAGGGACTCACGTCCGAGCAGTACTTC. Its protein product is CAISEGLTSEQYF.

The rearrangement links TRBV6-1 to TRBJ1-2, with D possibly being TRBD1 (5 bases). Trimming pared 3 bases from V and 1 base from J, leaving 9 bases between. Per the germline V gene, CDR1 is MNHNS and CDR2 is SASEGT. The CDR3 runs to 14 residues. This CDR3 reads CASSEGRINYGYTF. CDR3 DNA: TGTGCCAGCAGTGAGGGGCGGATTAACTATGGCTACACCTTC.

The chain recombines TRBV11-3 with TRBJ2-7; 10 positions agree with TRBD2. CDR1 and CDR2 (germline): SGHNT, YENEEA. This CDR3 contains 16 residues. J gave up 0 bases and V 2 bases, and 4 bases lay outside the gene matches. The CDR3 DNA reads TGTGCCAGCAGCTTACGGGGACTAGCGCTCTCCTACGAGCAGTACTTC. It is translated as CASSLRGLALSYEQYF. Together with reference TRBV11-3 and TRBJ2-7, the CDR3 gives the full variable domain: EAGVVQSPRYKIIEKKQPVAFWCNPISGHNTLYWYLQNLGQGPELLIRYENEEAVDDSQLPKDRFSAERLKGVDSTLKIQPAELGDSAVYLCASSLRGLALSYEQYFGPGTRLTVT.

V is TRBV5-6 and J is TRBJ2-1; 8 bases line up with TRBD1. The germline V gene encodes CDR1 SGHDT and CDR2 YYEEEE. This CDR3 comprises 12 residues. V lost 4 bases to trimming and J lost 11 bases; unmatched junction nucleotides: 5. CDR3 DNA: TGTGCCAGCAGCCCATGGACAGGGCAGCAGTTCTTC. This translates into CASSPWTGQQFF.

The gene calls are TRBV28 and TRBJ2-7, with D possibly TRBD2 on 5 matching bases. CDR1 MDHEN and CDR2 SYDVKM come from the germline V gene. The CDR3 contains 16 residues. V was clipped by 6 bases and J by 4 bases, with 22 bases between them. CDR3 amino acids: CASSPTSGPSLYEQYF. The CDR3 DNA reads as TGTGCCAGCAGCCCCACGAGCGGCCCCAGCCTATACGAGCAGTACTTC.

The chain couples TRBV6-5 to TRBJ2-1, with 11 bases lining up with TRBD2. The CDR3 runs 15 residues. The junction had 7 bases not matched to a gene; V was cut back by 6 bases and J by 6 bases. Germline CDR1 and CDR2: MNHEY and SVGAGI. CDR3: CASSLPGTSGNEQFF. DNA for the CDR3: TGTGCCAGCAGCCTCCCGGGGACTAGCGGCAATGAGCAGTTCTTC.

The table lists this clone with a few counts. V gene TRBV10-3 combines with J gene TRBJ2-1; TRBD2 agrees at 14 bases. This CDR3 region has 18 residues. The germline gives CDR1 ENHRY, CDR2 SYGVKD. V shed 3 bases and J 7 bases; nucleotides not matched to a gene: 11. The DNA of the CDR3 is TGTGCCATCAGTGACCTAGGAGGTAGACTAGCGGGAGGGAATGAGCAGTTCTTC. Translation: CAISDLGGRLAGGNEQFF.

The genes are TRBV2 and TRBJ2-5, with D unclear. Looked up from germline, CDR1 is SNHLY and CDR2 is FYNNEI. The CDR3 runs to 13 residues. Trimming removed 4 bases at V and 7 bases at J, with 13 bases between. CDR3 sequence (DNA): TGTGCCAGCAGTGGATCATCAATGAGGACCCAGTACTTC. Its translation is CASSGSSMRTQYF.

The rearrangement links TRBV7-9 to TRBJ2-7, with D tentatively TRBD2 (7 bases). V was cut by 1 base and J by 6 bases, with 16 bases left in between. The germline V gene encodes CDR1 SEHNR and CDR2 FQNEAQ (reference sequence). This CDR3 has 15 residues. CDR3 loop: CASSLGGGAAGEQYF. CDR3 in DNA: TGTGCCAGCAGCTTAGGCGGGGGCGCGGCGGGCGAGCAGTACTTC.

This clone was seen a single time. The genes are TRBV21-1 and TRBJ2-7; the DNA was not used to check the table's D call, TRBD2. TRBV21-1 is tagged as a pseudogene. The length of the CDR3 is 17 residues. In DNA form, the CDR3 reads TGTGCCAGCCTAGGGACTAGCGGGAACGATAGCTCCTACGAGCAGTACTTC. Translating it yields CASLGTSGNDSSYEQYF.

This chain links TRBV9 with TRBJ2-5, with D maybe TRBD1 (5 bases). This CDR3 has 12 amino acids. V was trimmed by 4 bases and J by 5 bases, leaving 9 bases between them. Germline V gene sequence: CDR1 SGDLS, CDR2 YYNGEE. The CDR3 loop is CASSSGLETQYF. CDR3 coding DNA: TGTGCCAGCAGCTCAGGGCTGGAGACCCAGTACTTC.

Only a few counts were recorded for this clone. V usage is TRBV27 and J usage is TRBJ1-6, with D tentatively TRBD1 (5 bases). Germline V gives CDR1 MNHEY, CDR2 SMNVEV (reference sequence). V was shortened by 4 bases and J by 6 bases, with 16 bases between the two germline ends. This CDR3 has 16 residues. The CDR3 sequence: CASSYGAFGGNSPLHF. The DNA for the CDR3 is TGTGCCAGCAGTTACGGGGCCTTCGGGGGTAATTCACCCCTCCACTTT.

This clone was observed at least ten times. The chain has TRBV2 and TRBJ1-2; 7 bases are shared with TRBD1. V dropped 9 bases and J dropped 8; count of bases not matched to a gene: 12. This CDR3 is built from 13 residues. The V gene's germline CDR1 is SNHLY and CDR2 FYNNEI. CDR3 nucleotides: TGTGCCAGGACCCCTGAGACAGGGAGAGGCTACACCTTC. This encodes CARTPETGRGYTF.

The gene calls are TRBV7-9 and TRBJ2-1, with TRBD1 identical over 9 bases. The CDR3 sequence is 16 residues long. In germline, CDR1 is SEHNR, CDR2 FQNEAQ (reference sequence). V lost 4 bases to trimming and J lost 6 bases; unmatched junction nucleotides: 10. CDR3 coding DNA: TGTGCCAGCAGCTACACCGGACAGGGGTTCTCCAATGAGCAGTTCTTC. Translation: CASSYTGQGFSNEQFF.

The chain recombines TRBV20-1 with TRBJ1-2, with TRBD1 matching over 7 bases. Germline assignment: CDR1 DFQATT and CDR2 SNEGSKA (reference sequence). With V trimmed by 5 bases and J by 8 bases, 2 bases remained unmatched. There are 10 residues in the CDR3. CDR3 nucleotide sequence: TGCAGTGCTCTGACAGGGGGCTACACCTTC. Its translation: CSALTGGYTF.

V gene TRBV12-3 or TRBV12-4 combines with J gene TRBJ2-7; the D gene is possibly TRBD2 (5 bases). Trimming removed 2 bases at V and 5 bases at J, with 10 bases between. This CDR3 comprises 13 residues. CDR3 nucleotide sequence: TGTGCCAGCAGTTTAATTAGAGGGAACGAGCAGTACTTC. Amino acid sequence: CASSLIRGNEQYF.

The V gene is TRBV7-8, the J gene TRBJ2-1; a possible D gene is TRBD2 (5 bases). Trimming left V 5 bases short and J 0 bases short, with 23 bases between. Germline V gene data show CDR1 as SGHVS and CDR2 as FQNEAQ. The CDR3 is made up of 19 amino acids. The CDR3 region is CASSHWPAESPSSYNEQFF. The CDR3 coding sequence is TGTGCCAGCAGCCACTGGCCAGCGGAGTCCCCGAGCTCCTACAATGAGCAGTTCTTC.

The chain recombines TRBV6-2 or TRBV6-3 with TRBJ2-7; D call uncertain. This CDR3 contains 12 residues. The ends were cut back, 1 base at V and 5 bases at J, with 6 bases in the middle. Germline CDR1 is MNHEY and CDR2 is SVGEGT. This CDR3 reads CASSYWADEQYF. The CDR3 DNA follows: TGTGCCAGCAGTTACTGGGCTGACGAGCAGTACTTC.

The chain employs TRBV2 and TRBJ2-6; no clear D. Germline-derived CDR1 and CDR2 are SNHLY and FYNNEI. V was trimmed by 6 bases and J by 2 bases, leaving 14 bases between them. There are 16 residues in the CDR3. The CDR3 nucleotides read TGTGCCAGCAGCCCACCCCGCAGGACTGGGGCCAACGTCCTGACTTTC. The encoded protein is CASSPPRRTGANVLTF.

CDR3 in amino acids: CASSYVTMNTEAFF. In DNA, the CDR3 is TGTGCCAGCAGTTATGTCACTATGAACACTGAAGCTTTCTTT. V usage is TRBV6-2 or TRBV6-3 and J usage is TRBJ1-1; D is undetermined. Trimming left V 3 bases short and J 0 bases short, with 8 bases between. Germline CDR1 MNHEY, CDR2 SVGEGT. The CDR3 length is 14 residues.

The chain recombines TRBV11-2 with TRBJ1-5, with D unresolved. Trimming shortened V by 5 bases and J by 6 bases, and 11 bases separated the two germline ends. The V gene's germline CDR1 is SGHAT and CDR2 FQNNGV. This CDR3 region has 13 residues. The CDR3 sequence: CASSTDGLQPQHF. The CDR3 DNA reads TGTGCCAGCAGCACCGATGGCCTTCAGCCCCAGCATTTT.